The 10 T cell receptor beta chains below come from one sample, sequenced in a study of blood T cell repertoires in COVID-19. Using immunoSEQ multiplex PCR, the repertoire was profiled, and TCRdb retains in-frame clones only, with some absent. The sample has roughly 69,000 clones; around four fifths are singletons. The sequenced sample consisted of peripheral blood. The receptors shown here come from a human donor in a cohort sampled during active COVID-19.

The chain is built from TRBV18 and TRBJ2-7, with 7 nucleotides matching TRBD2. V lost 5 bases and J lost 3; bases outside the gene matches: 7. This CDR3 is 14 amino acids long. The germline V gene encodes CDR1 KGHSH and CDR2 LQKENI. The CDR3, as DNA: TGTGCCAGCTCAGGGGGGGGACTGATCTACGAGCAGTACTTC. Its protein is CASSGGGLIYEQYF.

Worth noting for this clone: Other DNA sequences in the sample encode the same CDR3. This sequence joins TRBV7-8 and TRBJ1-4; D is possibly TRBD1 (5 bases). Trimming shortened V by 3 bases and J by 5 bases, and 13 bases separated the two germline ends. Germline V gene sequence: CDR1 SGHVS, CDR2 FQNEAQ. The CDR3 length is 15 residues. The CDR3 nucleotides are TGTGCCAGCAGCTTGGGCGGCGGGACCAATGAAAAACTGTTTTTT. This sequence encodes CASSLGGGTNEKLFF. Looking up the rest from reference TRBV7-8 and TRBJ1-4 gives the full variable domain: GAGVSQSPRYKVAKRGQDVALRCDPISGHVSLFWYQQALGQGPEFLTYFQNEAQLDKSGLPSDRFFAERPEGSVSTLKIQRTQQEDSAVYLCASSLGGGTNEKLFFGSGTQLSVL.

The chain recombines TRBV19 with TRBJ1-2; maybe TRBD1 (5 bases). Germline V gene lookup returns CDR1 LNHDA and CDR2 SQIVND (reference sequence). The CDR3 runs to 16 residues. The ends were cut back, 1 base at V and 2 bases at J, with 14 bases in the middle. CDR3 in amino acids: CASSIGNRFPNYGYTF. For the CDR3, the DNA is TGTGCCAGTAGTATAGGCAACAGGTTTCCCAACTATGGCTACACCTTC.

The chain has TRBV6-5 and TRBJ2-7, with D tentatively TRBD2 (5 bases). Trimming removed 10 bases from V and 7 bases from J, with 14 bases in between. Per germline, CDR1 MNHEY and CDR2 SVGAGI. CDR3 length equals 11 residues. CDR3 bases: TGTGCCACCAATCGGGGTCTTGAGCAGTACTTC. This gives the protein CATNRGLEQYF.

The genes are TRBV4-3 and TRBJ1-4; 8 bases are a match to TRBD1. This CDR3 is built from 16 residues. The J segment lost 0 bases and the V segment lost 3 bases, leaving 3 bases of the junction unmatched. Looked up from germline, CDR1 is LGHNA and CDR2 is YSLEER. The CDR3 bases are TGCGCCAGCAGCCAGGGGACAGGTACAACTAATGAAAAACTGTTTTTT. Translation: CASSQGTGTTNEKLFF.

The chain is built from TRBV2 and TRBJ2-3, with TRBD2 matching over 13 bases. Germline CDR1 reads SNHLY; CDR2 reads FYNNEI. The CDR3 is made up of 15 amino acids. Germline trimming cut 6 bases from V and 3 bases from J; bases unmatched to any gene: 3. CDR3 in amino acids: CASRRTSGGTDTQYF. CDR3 nucleotides: TGTGCCAGCAGACGGACTAGCGGGGGTACAGATACGCAGTATTTT.

The chain couples TRBV11-3 to TRBJ1-1, with 8 bases fitting TRBD1. The CDR3 has 14 amino acids. The germline CDR1 and CDR2 sequences are SGHNT and YENEEA. The V gene end was trimmed by 4 bases and the J gene end by 7 bases; junction bases not matched to a gene: 8. CDR3 sequence reads: CASSSRTGTNEAFF. The CDR3, as DNA: TGTGCCAGCAGCTCGCGGACAGGGACTAATGAAGCTTTCTTT. The entire variable domain, with the rest obtained from reference TRBV11-3 and TRBJ1-1, is as follows: EAGVVQSPRYKIIEKKQPVAFWCNPISGHNTLYWYLQNLGQGPELLIRYENEEAVDDSQLPKDRFSAERLKGVDSTLKIQPAELGDSAVYLCASSSRTGTNEAFFGQGTRLTVV.

This chain links TRBV7-5 with TRBJ1-5. TRBV7-5 is designated a pseudogene. The CDR3 is made up of 15 amino acids. CDR3 in DNA: TGTGTCAGACCACGCCGGGAGGTCGGCAATCAGCCCCAGCATTTT. Protein product: CVRPRREVGNQPQHF.

This clone has just a few counts. The chain carries TRBV13 and TRBJ2-7, with 8 bases identical to TRBD2. Trimming cost V 5 bases and J 5 bases; bases outside gene matches: 5. Germline V gene sequence: CDR1 PRHDT, CDR2 FYEKMQ (reference sequence). CDR3 length: 13 residues. CDR3 loop: CASSRRGGNEQYF. CDR3 bases: TGTGCCAGCAGCCGTCGGGGGGGCAACGAGCAGTACTTC.

The V and J genes are TRBV7-6 and TRBJ2-1; D is possibly TRBD2 (5 bases). Germline V gives CDR1 SGHVS, CDR2 FNYEAQ. V lost 3 bases, J lost 5 bases, and 8 bases lay in between. The CDR3 extends over 13 amino acids. CDR3 DNA: TGTGCCAGCAGCTTTTACGGGGACAATGAGCAGTTCTTC. Its translation is CASSFYGDNEQFF.